These 3 T cell receptor beta chains share one sample of origin, sequenced in a study of shared T cell receptors in the human thymus. Repertoires were generated with immunoSEQ multiplex PCR, while TCRdb's copy carries only in-frame clones and drops some. Of over 350,000 clones in the sample, roughly 94% were seen once. Specimen: thymocytes. These receptors were collected from a human donor.

The V and J genes are TRBV10-3 and TRBJ1-1, with D tentatively TRBD1 (6 bases). The CDR3 runs to 16 residues. Looked up from germline, CDR1 is ENHRY and CDR2 is SYGVKD. The V gene lost 0 bases and the J gene lost 8 bases, with 19 bases spanning the gap. The CDR3 DNA reads TGTGCCATCAGTGAGTCAGGGAGCAGGGGCGCTTTGGAAGCTTTCTTT. This gives the protein CAISESGSRGALEAFF.

J is TRBJ2-2 and V is TRBV4-2, with D possibly being TRBD2 (6 bases). The germline V gene encodes CDR1 LGHNA and CDR2 YNFKEQ. V lost 3 bases and J 6 bases, leaving 17 bases between the germline ends. This CDR3 is 16 amino acids long. CDR3 sequence: CASSQELGGLPGELFF. The CDR3 bases are TGTGCCAGCAGCCAGGAACTTGGAGGGCTGCCCGGGGAGCTGTTTTTT.

The chain recombines TRBV27 with TRBJ1-5; D might be TRBD1 (5 bases). In germline, CDR1 is MNHEY, CDR2 SMNVEV (reference sequence). The CDR3 loop spans 15 amino acids. V was shortened by 7 bases and J by 4 bases, with 17 bases between the two germline ends. CDR3 sequence (DNA): TGTGCCAGCACAGGAGTTTACAGGAGTAATCAGCCCCAGCATTTT. Translated: CASTGVYRSNQPQHF.